These 23 T cell receptor beta chains originate from one sample sequenced in a study of T cells expressing NK-cell markers (dated by TCRdb to 2018 to 2020). Library generation was performed with 5' RACE. The run used an Illumina HiSeq 2000. Based on TCRdb reprocessing of the reads, there is one entry per CDR3 protein sequence, and DNA is missing. The sample's own table lists about 260,000 distinct CDR3 sequences. The ten largest make up roughly 4.2% of the sample. Sequencing used blood T cells: a sorted CD56 or NKG2C T cell subset, CD4+ or CD8+ T cells, or bulk PBMC T cells (not recorded which). These receptors were obtained from a woman between 18 and 69 years old in good health.

J is TRBJ1-5 and V is TRBV18. CDR1 KGHSH and CDR2 LQKENI come from the germline V gene. This CDR3 has 13 residues. CDR3: CASSLELREPQHF.

This chain's CDR3 is CASSLDLDTQYF. The genes are TRBV7-2 and TRBJ2-3. The CDR3 is 12 amino acids. Germline V gene sequence: CDR1 SGHTA, CDR2 FQGNSA.

The chain joins TRBV5-1 to TRBJ2-5; the D gene TCRdb calls, TRBD1, cannot be checked with no DNA. CDR3 size: 16 residues. The germline V gene has CDR1 SGHRS and CDR2 YFSETQ. The CDR3 loop reads CASTLTAGQGGETQYF.

This chain connects TRBV19 to TRBJ1-5; as DNA is missing, the TRBD1 call by TCRdb cannot be tested. The CDR3 runs to 15 residues. CDR1 and CDR2 from the germline V gene are LNHDA and SQIVND (reference sequence). CDR3 loop: CASREGQVVNQPQHF.

This chain uses TRBV20-1 with TRBJ2-5; the D gene TCRdb calls, TRBD1, cannot be checked with no DNA. Germline V lookup: CDR1 DFQATT, CDR2 SNEGSKA (reference sequence). The CDR3 is 14 residues long. The CDR3 sequence: CSATDTGTQETQYF.

The V call is TRBV11-2, the J call TRBJ1-2; TCRdb outputs TRBD1, but without DNA this stays unchecked. Germline V lookup: CDR1 SGHAT, CDR2 FQNNGV. This CDR3 spans 13 amino acids. CDR3 sequence: CASSPGVGYGYTF.

J is TRBJ2-1 and V is TRBV5-3; as DNA is missing, the TRBD2 call by TCRdb cannot be tested. TRBV5-3 is reported as an ORF; its role is uncertain. The CDR3 sequence is 16 residues long. The CDR3 loop is CARMLRSSGSRSEQFF.

This sequence joins TRBV7-2 and TRBJ2-2; TCRdb's D gene call, TRBD2, goes unchecked for lack of DNA. The CDR3 loop spans 16 amino acids. Germline values: CDR1 SGHTA, CDR2 FQGNSA. CDR3 amino acids: CASSSGLAGGPGELFF. Drawing the rest from reference TRBV7-2 and TRBJ2-2, the complete variable domain is GAGVSQSPSNKVTEKGKDVELRCDPISGHTALYWYRQSLGQGLEFLIYFQGNSAPDKSGLPSDRFSAERTGGSVSTLTIQRTQQEDSAVYLCASSSGLAGGPGELFFGEGSRLTVL.

This rearrangement joins TRBV6-2 or TRBV6-3 to TRBJ2-7; TCRdb designates TRBD2, a call that cannot be tested without DNA. Germline lookup yields CDR1 MNHEY and CDR2 SVGEGT. The CDR3 extends over 16 amino acids. CDR3 in amino acids: CASSRRLAGGSYEQYF.

J is TRBJ2-1 and V is TRBV6-5; TCRdb designates TRBD1, a call that cannot be tested without DNA. Per germline, CDR1 MNHEY and CDR2 SVGAGI. CDR3 length equals 14 residues. CDR3 in amino acids: CASSYSRERNEQFF.

This chain connects TRBV29-1 to TRBJ1-1; checking the TCRdb D call of TRBD1 is not possible without DNA. The germline CDR1 and CDR2 sequences are SQVTM and ANQGSEA. The CDR3 spans 14 residues. CDR3: CSVENPTENTEAFF.

The rearrangement links TRBV20-1 to TRBJ1-1; the TRBD1 assignment by TCRdb is unverifiable without DNA. The germline gives CDR1 DFQATT, CDR2 SNEGSKA (reference sequence). The CDR3 has 13 residues. CDR3 region: CSASHSRDREAFF.

The V and J genes are TRBV24-1 and TRBJ2-3; TCRdb names TRBD2, which stays unverified in the absence of DNA. The CDR3 extends over 15 amino acids. The germline gives CDR1 KGHDR, CDR2 SFDVKD. The CDR3 is CATSDLGGNTDTQYF.

The V gene is TRBV5-1, the J gene TRBJ2-5; TCRdb's assignment of TRBD2 cannot be checked, as there is no DNA. This CDR3 is 13 amino acids long. Germline CDR1 is SGHRS and CDR2 is YFSETQ. The CDR3 spells CASKRGVEETQYF.

This chain joins TRBV20-1 and TRBJ2-1; the TCRdb D gene call, TRBD2, has no DNA to confirm it. CDR1 and CDR2 (germline): DFQATT, SNEGSKA (reference sequence). The CDR3 runs to 17 residues. The CDR3 region is CSAGASQLAGVVNEQFF.

The J gene is TRBJ1-1, the V gene TRBV29-1; the TCRdb call, TRBD1, lacks DNA for checking. CDR1 SQVTM and CDR2 ANQGSEA come from the germline V gene. This CDR3 is built from 13 residues. The CDR3 region is CSVGEGLNTEAFF.

The chain recombines TRBV10-1 with TRBJ1-5. Germline V lookup: CDR1 WNHNN, CDR2 SYGVQD (reference sequence). The CDR3 extends over 13 amino acids. The CDR3 sequence is CASSPDGYQPQHF.

The chain couples TRBV24-1 to TRBJ1-1. The germline gives CDR1 KGHDR, CDR2 SFDVKD. This CDR3 spans 12 amino acids. The CDR3 sequence is CATSDLAEGTFF.

This chain connects TRBV7-3 to TRBJ1-6; the D call of TRBD1 rests on TCRdb alone, since no DNA is present to check it. Germline CDR1 reads SGHTA; CDR2 reads FQGTGA. This CDR3 comprises 14 residues. CDR3 loop: CASSPRDRGAPLHF.

The gene calls are TRBV6-2 or TRBV6-3 and TRBJ1-5. The CDR3 contains 15 residues. The germline CDR1 and CDR2 sequences are MNHEY and SVGEGT. The CDR3 is CASSYPDGYNQPQHF.

The chain carries TRBV4-3 and TRBJ1-5; TCRdb selects TRBD1, and the lack of DNA leaves this call unchecked. The CDR3 loop spans 13 amino acids. Germline V gene sequence: CDR1 LGHNA, CDR2 YSLEER. The CDR3 loop reads CASSQGGGQPQHF.

The rearrangement uses TRBV5-1 and TRBJ2-1; the TRBD2 assignment by TCRdb is unverifiable without DNA. The CDR3 runs to 19 residues. From germline, CDR1 is SGHRS and CDR2 YFSETQ. The CDR3 reads CASSSYPTSGSSSYNEQFF.

The V call is TRBV7-2, the J call TRBJ2-7; the TRBD1 assignment by TCRdb is unverifiable without DNA. This CDR3 region has 15 residues. From germline, CDR1 is SGHTA and CDR2 FQGNSA. The CDR3 spells CASSLEGTGRREQYF.